This entry features one TCR beta chain sequence. Libraries were prepared by immunoSEQ multiplex PCR; TCRdb keeps only in-frame clonotypes and omits some of them. The sample has 300,000 to 400,000 clones; around 90% are singletons. The data were obtained in a study of blood T cell repertoires in COVID-19. Study at large: T cells, B-cell-depleted T cells, or PBMCs supplied cDNA or gDNA.

Trimming took 4 bases from V and 4 from J, leaving 7 bases between them. In germline, CDR1 is SEHNR, CDR2 FQNEAQ (reference sequence). The CDR3 is 12 amino acids. The clonotype was recovered from a man aged 25 to 40 with COVID-19, enrolled during active disease. Sequences were obtained from peripheral blood. The V gene is TRBV7-9, the J gene TRBJ2-5; D remains ambiguous. CDR3 sequence: CASSSSRETQYF. CDR3 DNA sequence: TGTGCCAGCAGCTCCTCCCGAGAGACCCAGTACTTC.